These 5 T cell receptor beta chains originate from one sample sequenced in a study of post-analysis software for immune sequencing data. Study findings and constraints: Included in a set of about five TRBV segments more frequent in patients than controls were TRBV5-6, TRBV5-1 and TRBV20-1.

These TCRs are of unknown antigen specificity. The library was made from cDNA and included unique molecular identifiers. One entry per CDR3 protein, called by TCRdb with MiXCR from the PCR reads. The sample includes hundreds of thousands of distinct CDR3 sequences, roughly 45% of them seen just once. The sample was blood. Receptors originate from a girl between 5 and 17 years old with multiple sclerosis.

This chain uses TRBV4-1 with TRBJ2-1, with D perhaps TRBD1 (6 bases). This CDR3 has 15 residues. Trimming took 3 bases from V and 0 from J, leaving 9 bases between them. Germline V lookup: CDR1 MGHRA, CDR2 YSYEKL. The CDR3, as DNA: TGCGCCAGCAGCCATGACAGGAGCTCCTACAATGAGCAGTTCTTC. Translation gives CASSHDRSSYNEQFF.

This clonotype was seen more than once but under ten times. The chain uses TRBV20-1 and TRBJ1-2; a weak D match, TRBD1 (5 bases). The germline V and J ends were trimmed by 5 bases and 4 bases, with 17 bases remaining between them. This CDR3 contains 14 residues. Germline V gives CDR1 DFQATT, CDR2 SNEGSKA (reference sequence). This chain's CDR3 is CSAGAPASSYGYTF. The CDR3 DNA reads TGCAGTGCTGGGGCTCCCGCCAGCTCCTATGGCTACACCTTC.

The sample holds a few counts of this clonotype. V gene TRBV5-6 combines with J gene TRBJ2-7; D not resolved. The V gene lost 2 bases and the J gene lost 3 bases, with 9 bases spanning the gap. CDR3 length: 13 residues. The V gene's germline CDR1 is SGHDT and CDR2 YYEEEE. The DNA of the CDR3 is TGTGCCAGCAGCTTTTATAGTGGCTACGAGCAGTACTTC. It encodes CASSFYSGYEQYF.

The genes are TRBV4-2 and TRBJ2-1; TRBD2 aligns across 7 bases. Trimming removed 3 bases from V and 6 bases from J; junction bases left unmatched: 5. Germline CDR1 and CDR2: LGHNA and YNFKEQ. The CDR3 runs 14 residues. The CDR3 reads CASSHAWGGNEQFF. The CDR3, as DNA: TGTGCCAGCAGCCACGCGTGGGGGGGCAATGAGCAGTTCTTC.

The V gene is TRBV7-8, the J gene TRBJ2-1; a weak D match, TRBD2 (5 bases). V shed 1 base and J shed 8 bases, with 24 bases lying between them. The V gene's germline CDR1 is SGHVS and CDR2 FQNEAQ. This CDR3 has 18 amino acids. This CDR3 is CASSLGRSGRRVSDEQFF. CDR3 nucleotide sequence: TGTGCCAGCAGCTTAGGGCGCTCGGGGAGACGGGTGTCTGATGAGCAGTTCTTC. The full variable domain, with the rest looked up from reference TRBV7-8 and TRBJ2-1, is GAGVSQSPRYKVAKRGQDVALRCDPISGHVSLFWYQQALGQGPEFLTYFQNEAQLDKSGLPSDRFFAERPEGSVSTLKIQRTQQEDSAVYLCASSLGRSGRRVSDEQFFGPGTRLTVL.